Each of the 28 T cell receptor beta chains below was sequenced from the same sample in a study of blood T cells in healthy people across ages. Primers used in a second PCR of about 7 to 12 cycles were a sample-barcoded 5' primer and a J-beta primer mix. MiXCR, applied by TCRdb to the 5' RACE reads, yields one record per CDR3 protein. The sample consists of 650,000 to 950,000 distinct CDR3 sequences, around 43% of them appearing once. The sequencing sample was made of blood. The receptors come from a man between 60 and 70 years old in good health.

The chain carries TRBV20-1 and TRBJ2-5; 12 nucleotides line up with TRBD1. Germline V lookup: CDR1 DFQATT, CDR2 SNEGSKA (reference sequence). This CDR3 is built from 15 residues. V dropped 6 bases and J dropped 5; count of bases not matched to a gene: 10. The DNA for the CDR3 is TGCAGTGCCACCCCGGGACAGGGGGCTTGGGAGACCCAGTACTTC. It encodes CSATPGQGAWETQYF.

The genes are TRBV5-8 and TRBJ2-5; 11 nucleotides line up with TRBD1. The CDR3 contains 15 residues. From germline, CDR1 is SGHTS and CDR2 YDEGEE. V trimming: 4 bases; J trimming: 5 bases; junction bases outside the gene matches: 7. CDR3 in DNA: TGTGCCAGCAGCCTCCGGACAGGGGGCGTCGAGACCCAGTACTTC. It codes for CASSLRTGGVETQYF.

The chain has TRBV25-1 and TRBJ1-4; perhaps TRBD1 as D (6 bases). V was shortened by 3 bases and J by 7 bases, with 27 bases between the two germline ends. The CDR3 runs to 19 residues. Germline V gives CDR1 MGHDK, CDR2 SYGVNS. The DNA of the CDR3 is TGTGCCAGCAGTGACTCGGGGGCTGGCTTCCGAGGGATATTTGAAAAACTGTTTTTT. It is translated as CASSDSGAGFRGIFEKLFF.

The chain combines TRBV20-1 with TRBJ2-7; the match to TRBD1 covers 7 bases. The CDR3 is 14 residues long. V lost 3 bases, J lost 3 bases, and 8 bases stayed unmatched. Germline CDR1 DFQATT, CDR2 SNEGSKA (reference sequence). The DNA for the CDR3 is TGCAGTGCTAGCCTCAGGGGGTTAATCTACGAGCAGTACTTC. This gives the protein CSASLRGLIYEQYF.

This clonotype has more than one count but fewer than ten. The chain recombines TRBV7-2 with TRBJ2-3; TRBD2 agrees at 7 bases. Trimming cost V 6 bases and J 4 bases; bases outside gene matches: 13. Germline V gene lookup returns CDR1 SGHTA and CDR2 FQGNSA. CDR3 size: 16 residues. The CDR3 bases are TGTGCCAGCAGGCCGGTGGGCGGGGGAGGGGCAGATACGCAGTATTTT. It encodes CASRPVGGGGADTQYF.

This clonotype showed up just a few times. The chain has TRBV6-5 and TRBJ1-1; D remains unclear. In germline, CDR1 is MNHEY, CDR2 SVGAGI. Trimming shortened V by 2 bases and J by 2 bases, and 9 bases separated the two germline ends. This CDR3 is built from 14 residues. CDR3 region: CASSYRDGNTEAFF. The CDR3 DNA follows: TGTGCCAGCAGTTACCGCGATGGAAACACTGAAGCTTTCTTT.

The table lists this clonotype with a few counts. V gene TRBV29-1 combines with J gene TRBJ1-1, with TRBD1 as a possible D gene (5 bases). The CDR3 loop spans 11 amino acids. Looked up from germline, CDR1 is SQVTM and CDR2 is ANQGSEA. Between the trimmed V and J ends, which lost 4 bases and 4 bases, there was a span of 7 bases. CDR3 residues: CSVVGTTEAFF. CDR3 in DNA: TGCAGCGTTGTCGGGACCACTGAAGCTTTCTTT.

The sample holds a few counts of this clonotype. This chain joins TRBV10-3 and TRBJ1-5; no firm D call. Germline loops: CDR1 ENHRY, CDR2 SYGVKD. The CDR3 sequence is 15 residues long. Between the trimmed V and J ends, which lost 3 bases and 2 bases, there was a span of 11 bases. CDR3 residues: CAISDLAKGNQPQHF. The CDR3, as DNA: TGTGCCATCAGTGATTTGGCTAAGGGCAATCAGCCCCAGCATTTT.

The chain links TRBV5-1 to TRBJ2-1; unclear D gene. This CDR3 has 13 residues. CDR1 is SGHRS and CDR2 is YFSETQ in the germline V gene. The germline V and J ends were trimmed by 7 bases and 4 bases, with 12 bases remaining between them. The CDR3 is CASYDPDYNEQFF. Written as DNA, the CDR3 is TGCGCCAGCTACGATCCCGATTACAATGAGCAGTTCTTC.

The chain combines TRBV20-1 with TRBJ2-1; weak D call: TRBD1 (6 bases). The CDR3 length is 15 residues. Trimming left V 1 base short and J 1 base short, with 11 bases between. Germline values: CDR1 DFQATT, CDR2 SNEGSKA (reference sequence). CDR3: CSARGQVGSYNEQFF. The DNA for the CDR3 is TGCAGTGCTAGAGGACAGGTAGGGTCCTACAATGAGCAGTTCTTC.

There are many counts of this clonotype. The CDR3 nucleotides are TGTGCCAGCAGCGGCGGGACGACGGGAAATCAGCCCCAGCATTTT. It codes for CASSGGTTGNQPQHF. This rearrangement joins TRBV9 to TRBJ1-5; a weak D match, TRBD1 (5 bases). Germline CDR1 is SGDLS and CDR2 is YYNGEE. There are 15 residues in the CDR3. Trimming took off 3 bases at V and 4 bases at J, with 14 bases between the two ends.

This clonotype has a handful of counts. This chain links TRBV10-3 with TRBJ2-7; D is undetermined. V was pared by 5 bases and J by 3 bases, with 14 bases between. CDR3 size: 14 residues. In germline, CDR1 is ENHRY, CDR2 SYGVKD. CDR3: CAISLRPAVYEQYF. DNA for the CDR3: TGTGCCATCAGTCTACGGCCGGCCGTCTACGAGCAGTACTTC.

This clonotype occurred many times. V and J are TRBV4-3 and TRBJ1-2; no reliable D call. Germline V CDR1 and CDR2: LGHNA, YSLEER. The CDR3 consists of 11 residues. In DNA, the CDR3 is TGCGGACCCCGGCAGCCCTATGGCTACACCTTC. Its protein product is CGPRQPYGYTF.

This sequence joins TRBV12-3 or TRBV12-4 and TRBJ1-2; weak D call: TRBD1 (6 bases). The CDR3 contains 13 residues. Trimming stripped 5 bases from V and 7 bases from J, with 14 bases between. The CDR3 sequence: CASSQTGSCGYTF. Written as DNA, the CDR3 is TGTGCCAGCAGTCAAACAGGGTCTTGTGGCTACACCTTC.

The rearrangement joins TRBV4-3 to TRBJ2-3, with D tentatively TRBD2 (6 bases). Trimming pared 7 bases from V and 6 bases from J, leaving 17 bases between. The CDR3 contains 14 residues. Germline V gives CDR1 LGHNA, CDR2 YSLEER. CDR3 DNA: TGCGCCAGCAAGGCGAGACTAGAACAGGATACGCAGTATTTT. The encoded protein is CASKARLEQDTQYF.

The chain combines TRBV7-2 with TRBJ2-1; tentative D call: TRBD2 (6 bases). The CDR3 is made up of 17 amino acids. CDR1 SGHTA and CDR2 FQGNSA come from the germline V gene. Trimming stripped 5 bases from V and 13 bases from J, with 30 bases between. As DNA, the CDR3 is TGTGCCAGCAGCCAGACGGCGGGAAACTTAGAAGGAGAGACCCAGTTCTTC. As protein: CASSQTAGNLEGETQFF. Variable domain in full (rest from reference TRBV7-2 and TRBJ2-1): GAGVSQSPSNKVTEKGKDVELRCDPISGHTALYWYRQSLGQGLEFLIYFQGNSAPDKSGLPSDRFSAERTGGSVSTLTIQRTQQEDSAVYLCASSQTAGNLEGETQFFGPGTRLTVL.

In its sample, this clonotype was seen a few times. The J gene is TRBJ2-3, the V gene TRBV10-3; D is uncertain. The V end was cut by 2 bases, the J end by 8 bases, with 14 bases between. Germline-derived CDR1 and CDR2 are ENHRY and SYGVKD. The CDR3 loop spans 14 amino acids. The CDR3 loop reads CAISEPPGPGTQYF. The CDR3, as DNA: TGTGCCATCAGTGAGCCCCCCGGCCCCGGTACGCAGTATTTT.

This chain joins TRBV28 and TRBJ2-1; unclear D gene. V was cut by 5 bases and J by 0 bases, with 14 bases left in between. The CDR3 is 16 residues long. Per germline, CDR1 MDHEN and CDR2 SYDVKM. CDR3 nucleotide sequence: TGTGCCAGCAGTCGAGGACCGATCTCCTCCTACAATGAGCAGTTCTTC. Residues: CASSRGPISSYNEQFF.

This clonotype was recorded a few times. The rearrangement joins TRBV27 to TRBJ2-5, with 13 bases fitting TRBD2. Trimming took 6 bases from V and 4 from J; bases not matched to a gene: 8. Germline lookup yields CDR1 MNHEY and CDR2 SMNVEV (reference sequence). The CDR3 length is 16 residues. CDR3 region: CASSRRLAGGGETQYF. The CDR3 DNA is TGTGCCAGCAGCCGACGACTAGCGGGGGGAGGAGAGACCCAGTACTTC.

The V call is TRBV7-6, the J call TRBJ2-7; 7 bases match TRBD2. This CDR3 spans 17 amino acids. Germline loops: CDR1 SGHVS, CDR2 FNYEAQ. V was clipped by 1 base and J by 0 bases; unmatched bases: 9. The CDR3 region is CASSLESGDHSSYEQYF. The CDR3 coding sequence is TGTGCCAGCAGCTTAGAAAGCGGGGACCATAGCTCCTACGAGCAGTACTTC.

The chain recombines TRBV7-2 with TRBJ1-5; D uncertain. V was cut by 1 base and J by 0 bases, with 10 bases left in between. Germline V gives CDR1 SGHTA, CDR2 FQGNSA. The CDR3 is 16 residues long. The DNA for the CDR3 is TGTGCCAGCAGCTTAGGTGACGGAAATAGCAATCAGCCCCAGCATTTT. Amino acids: CASSLGDGNSNQPQHF.

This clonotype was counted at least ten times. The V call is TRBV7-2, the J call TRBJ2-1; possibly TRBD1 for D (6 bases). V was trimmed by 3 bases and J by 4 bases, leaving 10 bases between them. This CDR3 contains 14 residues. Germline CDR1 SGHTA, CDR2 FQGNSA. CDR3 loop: CASSFNTGYNEQFF. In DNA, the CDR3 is TGTGCCAGCAGCTTTAATACAGGGTACAATGAGCAGTTCTTC. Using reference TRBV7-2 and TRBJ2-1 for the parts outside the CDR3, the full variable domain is GAGVSQSPSNKVTEKGKDVELRCDPISGHTALYWYRQSLGQGLEFLIYFQGNSAPDKSGLPSDRFSAERTGGSVSTLTIQRTQQEDSAVYLCASSFNTGYNEQFFGPGTRLTVL.

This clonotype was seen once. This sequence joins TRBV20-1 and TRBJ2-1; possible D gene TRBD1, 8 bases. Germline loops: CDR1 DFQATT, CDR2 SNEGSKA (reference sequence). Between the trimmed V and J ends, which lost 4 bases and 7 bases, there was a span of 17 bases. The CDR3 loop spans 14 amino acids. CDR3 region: CSANRDRGGNEQFF. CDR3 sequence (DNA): TGCAGTGCTAATCGCGACAGGGGAGGGAATGAGCAGTTCTTC.

CDR3 coding DNA: TGTGCCAGCAGCCCGACGGGGAAGGGATACGAGCAGTACTTC. This translates into CASSPTGKGYEQYF. The genes are TRBV9 and TRBJ2-7; tentative D call: TRBD2 (5 bases). The ends were cut back, 4 bases at V and 4 bases at J, with 15 bases in the middle. Germline V lookup: CDR1 SGDLS, CDR2 YYNGEE. The CDR3 loop spans 14 amino acids. Full variable domain (missing parts from reference TRBV9 and TRBJ2-7): DSGVTQTPKHLITATGQRVTLRCSPRSGDLSVYWYQQSLDQGLQFLIQYYNGEERAKGNILERFSAQQFPDLHSELNLSSLELGDSALYFCASSPTGKGYEQYFGPGTRLTVT.

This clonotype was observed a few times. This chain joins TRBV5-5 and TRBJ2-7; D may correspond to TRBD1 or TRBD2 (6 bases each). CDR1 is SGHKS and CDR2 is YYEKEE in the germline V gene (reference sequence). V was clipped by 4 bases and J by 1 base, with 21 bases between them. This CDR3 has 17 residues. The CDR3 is CASSLGGATGFSYEQYF. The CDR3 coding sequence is TGTGCCAGCAGCCTTGGAGGGGCGACAGGTTTTTCCTACGAGCAGTACTTC.

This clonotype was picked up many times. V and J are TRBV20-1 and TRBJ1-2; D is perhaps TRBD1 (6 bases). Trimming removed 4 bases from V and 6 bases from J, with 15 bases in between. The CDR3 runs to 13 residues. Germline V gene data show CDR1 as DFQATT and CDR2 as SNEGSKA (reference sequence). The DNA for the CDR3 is TGCAGTGCTATTCAGGGGTATATAAATGGCTACACCTTC. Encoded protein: CSAIQGYINGYTF.

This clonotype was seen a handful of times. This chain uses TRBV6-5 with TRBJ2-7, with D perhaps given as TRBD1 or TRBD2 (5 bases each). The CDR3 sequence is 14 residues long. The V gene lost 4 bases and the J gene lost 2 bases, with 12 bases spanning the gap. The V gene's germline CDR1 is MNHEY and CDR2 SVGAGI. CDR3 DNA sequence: TGTGCCAGCAGTTCTCCGGGACGGGCCTACGAGCAGTACTTC. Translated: CASSSPGRAYEQYF.

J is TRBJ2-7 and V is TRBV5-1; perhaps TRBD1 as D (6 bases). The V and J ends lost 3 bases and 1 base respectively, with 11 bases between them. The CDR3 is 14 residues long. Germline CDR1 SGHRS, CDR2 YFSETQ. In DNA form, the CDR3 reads TGCGCCAGCAGCTCGAAACAGGGTTCCTACGAGCAGTACTTC. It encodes CASSSKQGSYEQYF.